This TCR beta chain was observed in a study of CD8 T cells in Susac syndrome. Reverse transcription of roughly 0.45 to 1 ug RNA was performed with random hexamers. By means of immunoSEQ multiplex PCR, TCR beta CDR3 spanning 54 Vbeta and 13 Jbeta underwent amplification. TCRdb recomputed calls from the immunoSEQ multiplex PCR reads with MiXCR, one row per CDR3 protein. The sample holds 200,000 or so distinct CDR3 sequences; almost 96% are singletons and the top ten take more than 0.09%. The CDR3 sequence is 15 residues long. CDR1 is SGHRS, CDR2 YFSETQ, per germline. J gave up 2 bases and V 4 bases, and 9 bases lay outside the gene matches.

The sample consisted of CD4+ T cells from PBMCs. The sequence came from a human donor with multiple sclerosis. The rearrangement links TRBV5-1 to TRBJ2-7; TRBD1 matches at 7 bases. CDR3 in amino acids: CASSVGQTATYEQYF. In DNA form, the CDR3 reads TGCGCCAGCAGCGTGGGACAGACCGCGACCTACGAGCAGTACTTC.